The 24 T cell receptor beta chains listed next were all sequenced from one sample in a study of blood T cells in healthy people across ages. Then a second PCR, running about 7 to 11 cycles, was carried out with a sample-barcoded 5' primer and a J-beta primer mix. TCRdb fed the 5' RACE reads into MiXCR, producing one record per CDR3 protein. The data show roughly 2 million distinct CDR3 sequences, 49% seen once. The source material was blood. The receptor set was obtained from a middle-aged woman in good health.

There are a few counts of this clonotype. V gene TRBV20-1 combines with J gene TRBJ1-6; TRBD1 is a possible D gene (5 bases). Deletions cut 7 bases from V and 0 bases from J, with 13 bases between. The germline gives CDR1 DFQATT, CDR2 SNEGSKA (reference sequence). CDR3 size: 15 residues. The CDR3 is CSVSGANSYNSPLHF. CDR3 nucleotides: TGCAGTGTCAGTGGGGCAAACTCCTATAATTCACCCCTCCACTTT.

In this sample, this clonotype turned up a few times. V usage is TRBV29-1 and J usage is TRBJ2-3; tentatively, D is TRBD1 (5 bases). The CDR3 is 12 residues long. Germline values: CDR1 SQVTM, CDR2 ANQGSEA. The germline V and J ends were trimmed by 4 bases and 3 bases, with 8 bases remaining between them. The CDR3 DNA sequence: TGCAGCGTTGGCGACAGAACAGATACGCAGTATTTT. It translates to CSVGDRTDTQYF.

V and J are TRBV7-2 and TRBJ1-2; 10 bases are shared with TRBD1. The germline gives CDR1 SGHTA, CDR2 FQGNSA. The CDR3 length is 17 residues. V lost 6 bases to trimming and J lost 4 bases; unmatched junction nucleotides: 14. The CDR3 reads CASRGTGAFFSGYGYTF. The CDR3 coding sequence is TGTGCCAGCAGGGGGACAGGGGCGTTTTTTAGCGGCTATGGCTACACCTTC.

This clonotype appeared many times. This chain connects TRBV6-2 or TRBV6-3 to TRBJ2-7; 8 bases line up with TRBD1. Germline-derived CDR1 and CDR2 are MNHEY and SVGEGT. The length of the CDR3 is 15 residues. The J segment lost 5 bases and the V segment lost 6 bases, leaving 12 bases of the junction unmatched. The CDR3 region is CASRTRWTGINEQYF. The CDR3 nucleotides are TGTGCCAGCAGAACGCGATGGACAGGGATCAACGAGCAGTACTTC.

The rearrangement joins TRBV29-1 to TRBJ2-1; D possibly corresponds to TRBD2 (7 bases). V was trimmed by 6 bases and J by 7 bases, leaving 25 bases between them. The CDR3 loop spans 16 amino acids. Germline lookup yields CDR1 SQVTM and CDR2 ANQGSEA. The CDR3 DNA sequence: TGCAGCGTCCTCTTTTGGGGGGGGCTAGGGGAAAATGAGCAGTTCTTC. Encoded protein: CSVLFWGGLGENEQFF.

V gene TRBV20-1 combines with J gene TRBJ1-5, with D maybe TRBD1 (5 bases). Germline V gene data show CDR1 as DFQATT and CDR2 as SNEGSKA (reference sequence). There are 12 residues in the CDR3. Between the trimmed V and J ends, which lost 6 bases and 5 bases, there was a span of 11 bases. CDR3: CSAPRGDQPQHF. In nucleotides, the CDR3 is TGCAGTGCCCCCCGGGGGGATCAGCCCCAGCATTTT.

CDR3 sequence: CASSGVGGNQPQHF. CDR3 nucleotide sequence: TGTGCCAGCAGCGGTGTCGGGGGCAATCAGCCCCAGCATTTT. This chain uses TRBV7-9 with TRBJ1-5, with D uncertain. Germline V gene sequence: CDR1 SEHNR, CDR2 FQNEAQ (reference sequence). V lost 5 bases and J lost 2, with 10 bases in between. CDR3 size: 14 residues. Drawing the rest from reference TRBV7-9 and TRBJ1-5, the complete variable domain is DTGVSQNPRHKITKRGQNVTFRCDPISEHNRLYWYRQTLGQGPEFLTYFQNEAQLEKSRLLSDRFSAERPKGSFSTLEIQRTEQGDSAMYLCASSGVGGNQPQHFGDGTRLSIL.

In its sample, this clonotype was seen a few times. The chain has TRBV7-2 and TRBJ2-1; 8 nucleotides match TRBD2. V gave up 5 bases and J gave up 6 bases; unmatched junction bases: 6. Per the germline V gene, CDR1 is SGHTA and CDR2 is FQGNSA. CDR3 size: 14 residues. CDR3 region: CASSKARGANEQFF. The CDR3 DNA sequence: TGTGCCAGCAGCAAAGCGCGGGGGGCCAATGAGCAGTTCTTC.

This clonotype has just a few counts. V usage is TRBV6-2 or TRBV6-3 and J usage is TRBJ2-3; 7 nucleotides agree with TRBD1. The V segment lost 0 bases and the J segment 6 bases; nucleotides outside the gene matches: 15. Germline V gives CDR1 MNHEY, CDR2 SVGEGT. CDR3 length equals 18 residues. The CDR3 nucleotides are TGTGCCAGCAGTTACTCAGGGGGCATTAGTATTTCAGCGGATACGCAGTATTTT. Its protein product is CASSYSGGISISADTQYF.

The rearrangement links TRBV29-1 to TRBJ1-1, with a possible D match to TRBD1 (6 bases). Between the trimmed V and J ends, which lost 6 bases and 6 bases, there was a span of 17 bases. Germline values: CDR1 SQVTM, CDR2 ANQGSEA. This CDR3 comprises 13 residues. The CDR3 nucleotides are TGCAGCGTGGGGGCACCGTTGGGCCCTGAAGCTTTCTTT. This encodes CSVGAPLGPEAFF. Full variable domain (missing parts from reference TRBV29-1 and TRBJ1-1): SAVISQKPSRDICQRGTSLTIQCQVDSQVTMMFWYRQQPGQSLTLIATANQGSEATYESGFVIDKFPISRPNLTFSTLTVSNMSPEDSSIYLCSVGAPLGPEAFFGQGTRLTVV.

The chain joins TRBV28 to TRBJ2-1, with D perhaps given as TRBD1 or TRBD2 (5 bases each). CDR3 size: 14 residues. The V gene lost 9 bases and the J gene lost 2 bases, with 14 bases spanning the gap. Germline V gene data show CDR1 as MDHEN and CDR2 as SYDVKM. CDR3 residues: CASTPGRTYNEQFF. The CDR3 nucleotides read TGTGCCAGTACACCGGGACGGACCTACAATGAGCAGTTCTTC.

The chain is built from TRBV10-3 and TRBJ1-1; no definite D call. Germline V CDR1 and CDR2: ENHRY, SYGVKD. The CDR3 contains 14 residues. V was cut by 6 bases and J by 4 bases, with 15 bases left in between. In nucleotides, the CDR3 is TGTGCCATCAGACCCCCGGTGGACGGCACTGAAGCTTTCTTT. This gives the protein CAIRPPVDGTEAFF.

V and J are TRBV3-1 and TRBJ2-5, with D possibly matching TRBD1 (5 bases). V was shortened by 3 bases and J by 0 bases, with 8 bases between the two germline ends. Germline V CDR1 and CDR2: LGHDT, YNNKEL (reference sequence). CDR3 length equals 14 residues. The CDR3 region has the DNA TGTGCCAGCAGCCAGGGGCCGTACCAAGAGACCCAGTACTTC. As protein: CASSQGPYQETQYF.

The gene calls are TRBV5-4 and TRBJ2-7, with D perhaps matching TRBD2 (6 bases). The J call may be faulty, since TRBJ2-5 better matches the DNA end. This CDR3 spans 16 amino acids. CDR1 and CDR2 from the germline V gene are SGHNT and YYREEE (reference sequence). The CDR3 DNA is TGTGCCAGCAGCTCCACCTTCGAGCCCGGGGGAGAGACCCAGTACTTC. The encoded protein is CASSSTFEPGGETQYF.

This clonotype was detected only a few times. The CDR3 nucleotides read TGTGCCAGCAACCGGGGTTGGGGCTCTAGGAGCTCCTACAATGAGCAGTTCTTC. This gives the protein CASNRGWGSRSSYNEQFF. This chain links TRBV7-8 with TRBJ2-1; D may correspond to TRBD1 or TRBD2 (5 bases each). The CDR3 contains 18 residues. Germline V gene sequence: CDR1 SGHVS, CDR2 FQNEAQ. V was shortened by 7 bases and J by 0 bases, with 22 bases between the two germline ends.

The chain couples TRBV5-1 to TRBJ2-3; no reliable D call. Trimming stripped 7 bases from V and 1 base from J, with 13 bases between. CDR1 and CDR2 from the germline V gene are SGHRS and YFSETQ. The CDR3 covers 14 residues. CDR3 residues: CASAKGARTDTQYF. CDR3 DNA: TGCGCCAGCGCCAAGGGCGCACGCACAGATACGCAGTATTTT. Full variable domain (rest looked up from reference TRBV5-1 and TRBJ2-3): KAGVTQTPRYLIKTRGQQVTLSCSPISGHRSVSWYQQTPGQGLQFLFEYFSETQRNKGNFPGRFSGRQFSNSRSEMNVSTLELGDSALYLCASAKGARTDTQYFGPGTRLTVL.

This clonotype was found a few times. The V and J genes are TRBV7-2 and TRBJ2-3; TRBD1 is a possible D gene (6 bases). V was shortened by 5 bases and J by 2 bases, with 11 bases between the two germline ends. Germline V gives CDR1 SGHTA, CDR2 FQGNSA. CDR3 length equals 14 residues. The CDR3 region is CASSLRQDTDTQYF. The CDR3 DNA reads as TGTGCCAGCAGCCTTAGACAGGACACAGATACGCAGTATTTT.

A few counts support this clonotype. Sequence at one end of the junction differs from germline and may be a read error. This chain joins TRBV6-5 and TRBJ2-3; D is perhaps TRBD2 (6 bases). This CDR3 region has 15 residues. Germline V lookup: CDR1 MNHEY, CDR2 SVGAGI. The CDR3 nucleotides read TGTGCTAGCAGCTACGGGCGGGGCAGCACAGATACGCAGTATTTT. It yields the protein CASSYGRGSTDTQYF.

The V gene is TRBV5-1, the J gene TRBJ1-4; D is perhaps TRBD1 (5 bases). The CDR3 is made up of 15 amino acids. Trimming stripped 3 bases from V and 4 bases from J, with 13 bases between. Germline V gives CDR1 SGHRS, CDR2 YFSETQ. The CDR3 is CASSSRDRDNEKLFF. As DNA, the CDR3 is TGCGCCAGCAGCTCGAGGGACCGAGATAATGAAAAACTGTTTTTT.

This rearrangement joins TRBV4-2 to TRBJ2-7; no reliable D call. From germline, CDR1 is LGHNA and CDR2 YNFKEQ. The CDR3 sequence is 15 residues long. Trimming removed 0 bases from V and 2 bases from J, with 11 bases in between. CDR3 region: CASSQERIGAYEQYF. DNA of the CDR3: TGTGCCAGCAGCCAAGAGCGGATCGGAGCCTACGAGCAGTACTTC.

This clonotype was seen a few times. The rearrangement uses TRBV5-8 and TRBJ2-5; D might be TRBD2 (5 bases). V lost 4 bases and J 4 bases, leaving 17 bases between the germline ends. CDR3 length equals 15 residues. The V gene's germline CDR1 is SGHTS and CDR2 YDEGEE. CDR3 in DNA: TGTGCCAGCAGCCATCGAAGGCTGAGCGGAGAGACCCAGTACTTC. It specifies CASSHRRLSGETQYF.

The gene calls are TRBV15 and TRBJ1-4, with 9 positions matching TRBD1. Germline trimming cut 0 bases from V and 5 bases from J; bases unmatched to any gene: 4. Germline loops: CDR1 LNHNV, CDR2 YYDKDF (reference sequence). This CDR3 is 16 amino acids long. CDR3: CATSRDRQGGNEKLFF. CDR3 nucleotides: TGTGCCACCAGCAGAGATCGACAGGGGGGAAATGAAAAACTGTTTTTT.

This clonotype was seen a handful of times. The chain uses TRBV6-2 or TRBV6-3 and TRBJ1-5; no firm D call. The CDR3 has 12 amino acids. Germline V gives CDR1 MNHEY, CDR2 SVGEGT. The V end lost 7 bases, the J end lost 5 bases, and 9 bases lay between the germline ends. The CDR3 DNA reads as TGTGCCAGCACTTCAAGCCATCAGCCCCAGCATTTT. Its translation is CASTSSHQPQHF.

The V call is TRBV7-2, the J call TRBJ2-7; 10 nucleotides line up with TRBD1. The germline V gene has CDR1 SGHTA and CDR2 FQGNSA. The CDR3 sequence is 15 residues long. The trim removed 3 bases at V and 6 bases at J, leaving 8 bases unmatched. CDR3 region: CASSLAGTGDGEQYF. Written as DNA, the CDR3 is TGTGCCAGCAGCTTGGCCGGGACAGGGGACGGCGAGCAGTACTTC.